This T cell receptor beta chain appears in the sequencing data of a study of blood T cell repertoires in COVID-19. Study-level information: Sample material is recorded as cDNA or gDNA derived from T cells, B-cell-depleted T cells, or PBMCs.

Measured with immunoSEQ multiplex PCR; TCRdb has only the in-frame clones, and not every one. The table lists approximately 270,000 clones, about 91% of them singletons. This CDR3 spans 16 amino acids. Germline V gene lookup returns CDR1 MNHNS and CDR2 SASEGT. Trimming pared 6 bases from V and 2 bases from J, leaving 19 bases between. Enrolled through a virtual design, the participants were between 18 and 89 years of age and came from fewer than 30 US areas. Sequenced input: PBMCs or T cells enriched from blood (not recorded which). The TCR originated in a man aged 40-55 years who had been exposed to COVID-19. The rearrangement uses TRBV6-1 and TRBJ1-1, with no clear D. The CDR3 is CASSESWELLNTEAFF. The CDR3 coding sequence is TGTGCCAGCAGCGAAAGTTGGGAGCTCCTAAACACTGAAGCTTTCTTT.